This T cell receptor beta chain is from a study of T cells in Graves' hyperthyroidism and ophthalmopathy. Study summary: Blood was drawn when the patient was first diagnosed and still untreated.

Using RNA transcripts as the source, TCR beta CDR3 regions were amplified. The HTBI primer set drove a first-round RT-PCR of the TCR CDR3. TCRdb reprocessed the multiplex PCR reads with MiXCR, giving one entry per CDR3 protein. The table lists more than 150,000 distinct CDR3 sequences, 15% to 20% of them singletons. This clonotype has just a few counts. Trimming removed 6 bases from V and 4 bases from J; junction bases left unmatched: 4. The CDR3 is 12 residues long. Germline loops: CDR1 SGHRS, CDR2 YFSETQ. Uncontrolled infection, other autoimmune disease, pregnancy or lactation barred patients from enrollment. Every diagnosis used clinical symptoms, serum thyroxine and TRAb, thyroid ultrasound and orbital computed tomography. Isolation of PBMCs was performed on around 9.7 ml fresh peripheral blood.

This chain joins TRBV5-1 and TRBJ2-7, with TRBD1 identical over 7 bases. This TCR was recovered from a woman in her fifties or sixties with Graves' hyperthyroidism. Sequenced material: blood. CDR3 protein: CASKGTAYEQYF. CDR3 nucleotides: TGCGCCAGCAAAGGGACAGCGTACGAGCAGTACTTC.